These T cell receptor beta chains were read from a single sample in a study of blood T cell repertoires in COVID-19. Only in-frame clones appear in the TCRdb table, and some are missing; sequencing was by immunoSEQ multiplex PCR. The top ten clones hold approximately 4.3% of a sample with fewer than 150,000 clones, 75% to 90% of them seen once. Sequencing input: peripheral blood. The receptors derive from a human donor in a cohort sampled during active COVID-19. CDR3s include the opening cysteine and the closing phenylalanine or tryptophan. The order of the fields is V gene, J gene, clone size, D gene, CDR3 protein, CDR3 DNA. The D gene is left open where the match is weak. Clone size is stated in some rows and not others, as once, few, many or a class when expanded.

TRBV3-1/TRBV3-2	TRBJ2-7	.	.	CASSHLTAYEQYF	TGTGCCAGCAGCCATTTAACGGCCTACGAGCAGTACTTC
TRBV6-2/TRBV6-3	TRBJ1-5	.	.	CASSWGLLTNQPQHF	TGTGCCAGCAGTTGGGGGCTACTCACCAATCAGCCCCAGCATTTT
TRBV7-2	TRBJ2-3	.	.	CASSSLPRASTDTQYF	TGTGCCAGCAGCTCTCTACCCCGTGCTAGCACAGATACGCAGTATTTT
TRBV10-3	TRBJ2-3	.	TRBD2	CATAGTSGTDTQYF	TGTGCCACGGCCGGGACTAGCGGCACAGATACGCAGTATTTT
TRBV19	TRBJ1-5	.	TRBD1	CASSQGARSNQPQHF	TGTGCCAGTTCACAGGGGGCGCGAAGCAATCAGCCCCAGCATTTT
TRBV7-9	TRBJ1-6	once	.	CASSLSAGLSSYNSPLHF	TGTGCCAGCAGCTTAAGTGCTGGGCTGAGCTCCTATAATTCACCCCTCCACTTT
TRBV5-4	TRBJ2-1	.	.	CASSLPLSEQFF	TGTGCCAGCAGCTTGCCTTTATCTGAGCAGTTCTTC
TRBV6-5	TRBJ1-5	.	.	CASSTGGRDQPQHF	TGTGCCAGCAGCACCGGTGGGAGGGATCAGCCCCAGCATTTT
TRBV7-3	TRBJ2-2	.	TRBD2	CASSPIAGEHTGELFF	TGTGCCAGCAGCCCGATAGCGGGGGAGCACACCGGGGAGCTGTTTTTT
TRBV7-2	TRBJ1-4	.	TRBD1	CASSIDRGRDEKLFF	TGTGCCAGCAGCATCGACAGGGGGCGAGACGAAAAACTGTTTTTT
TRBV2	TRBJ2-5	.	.	CASSRSHQETQYF	TGTGCCAGCAGCCGGTCCCACCAAGAGACCCAGTACTTC
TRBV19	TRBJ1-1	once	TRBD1	CASSTWGQGAFF	TGTGCCAGTAGTACCTGGGGACAGGGTGCTTTCTTT
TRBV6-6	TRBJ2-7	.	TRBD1	CASSYSSGQGYEQYF	TGTGCCAGCAGTTACTCATCCGGACAGGGCTACGAGCAGTACTTC
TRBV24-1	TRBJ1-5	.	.	CATSSGNQPQHF	TGTGCCACCAGTTCAGGGAATCAGCCCCAGCATTTT
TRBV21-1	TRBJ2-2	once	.	CASNVLGQVNTGELFF	TGTGCCAGCAACGTCCTAGGACAGGTGAACACCGGGGAGCTGTTTTTT